The sample holds one count of the clone carrying this T cell receptor beta chain. Antigen: not known. The data derive from a study of beta chain features in type 1 diabetes. The study, taken as a whole, reports: HLA effects on TCRB rearrangement stayed unresolved here. Highly expressing activated T cells could be over-counted with a cDNA template.

Sequencing targeted expressed TCRB transcripts, as all isolated RNA had been reverse transcribed. Here immunoSEQ multiplex PCR was the method, and the copy in TCRdb shows in-frame clones only, minus some. Of under 450,000 clones listed, around 13% are singletons. This CDR3 is built from 15 residues. Germline V gene sequence: CDR1 WNHNN, CDR2 SYGVQD (reference sequence). Losses at the gene ends were 3 bases for V and 2 bases for J; bases not matched to a gene: 5. Material: naive CD4+ T cells from blood. The rearrangement uses TRBV10-1 and TRBJ2-3; 7 bases are a match to TRBD2. The origin of this receptor is a young man in good health. The CDR3 here is CASSDTGLHTDTQYF. CDR3 DNA: TGCGCCAGCAGTGACACGGGACTACACACAGATACGCAGTATTTT.